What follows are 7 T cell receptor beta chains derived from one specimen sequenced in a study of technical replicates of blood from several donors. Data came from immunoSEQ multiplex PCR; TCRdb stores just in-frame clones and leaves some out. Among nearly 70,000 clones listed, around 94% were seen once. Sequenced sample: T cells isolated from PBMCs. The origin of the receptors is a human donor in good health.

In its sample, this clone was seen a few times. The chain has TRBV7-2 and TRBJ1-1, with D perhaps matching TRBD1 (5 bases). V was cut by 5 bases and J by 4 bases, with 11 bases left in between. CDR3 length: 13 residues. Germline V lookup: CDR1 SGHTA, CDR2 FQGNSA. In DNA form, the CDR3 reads TGTGCCAGCAGCCAGGGTCTGTCCACTGAAGCTTTCTTT. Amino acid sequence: CASSQGLSTEAFF. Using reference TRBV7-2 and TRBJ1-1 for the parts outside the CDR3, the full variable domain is GAGVSQSPSNKVTEKGKDVELRCDPISGHTALYWYRQSLGQGLEFLIYFQGNSAPDKSGLPSDRFSAERTGGSVSTLTIQRTQQEDSAVYLCASSQGLSTEAFFGQGTRLTVV.

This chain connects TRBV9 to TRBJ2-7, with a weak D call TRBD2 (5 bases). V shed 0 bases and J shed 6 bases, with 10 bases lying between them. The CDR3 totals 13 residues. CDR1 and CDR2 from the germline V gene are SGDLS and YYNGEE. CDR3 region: CASSVAGSGEQYF. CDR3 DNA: TGTGCCAGCAGCGTAGCGGGATCGGGCGAGCAGTACTTC.

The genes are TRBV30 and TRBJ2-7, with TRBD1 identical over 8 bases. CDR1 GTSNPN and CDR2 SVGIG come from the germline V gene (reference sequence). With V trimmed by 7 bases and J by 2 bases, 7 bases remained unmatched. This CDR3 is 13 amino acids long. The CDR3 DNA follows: TGTGCCTTGGACAGGGAGTTCACCTACGAGCAGTACTTC. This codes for CALDREFTYEQYF.

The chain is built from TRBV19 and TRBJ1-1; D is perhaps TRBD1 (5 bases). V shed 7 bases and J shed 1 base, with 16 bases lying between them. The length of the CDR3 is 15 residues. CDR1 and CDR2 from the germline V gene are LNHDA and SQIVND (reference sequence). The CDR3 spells CASNGGGPGNTEAFF. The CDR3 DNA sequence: TGTGCCAGTAATGGGGGAGGTCCCGGGAACACTGAAGCTTTCTTT.

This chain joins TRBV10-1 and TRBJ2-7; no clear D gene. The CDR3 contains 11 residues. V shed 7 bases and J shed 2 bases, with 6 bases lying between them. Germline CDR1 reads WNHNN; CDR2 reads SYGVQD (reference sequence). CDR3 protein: CASTSPYEQYF. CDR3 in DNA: TGCGCCAGCACGTCCCCCTACGAGCAGTACTTC.

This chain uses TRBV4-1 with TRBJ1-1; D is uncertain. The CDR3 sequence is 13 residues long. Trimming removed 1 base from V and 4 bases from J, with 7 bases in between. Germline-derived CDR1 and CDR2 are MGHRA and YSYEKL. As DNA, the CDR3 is TGCGCCAGCAGCCAAGTATCCGGCACTGAAGCTTTCTTT. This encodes CASSQVSGTEAFF.

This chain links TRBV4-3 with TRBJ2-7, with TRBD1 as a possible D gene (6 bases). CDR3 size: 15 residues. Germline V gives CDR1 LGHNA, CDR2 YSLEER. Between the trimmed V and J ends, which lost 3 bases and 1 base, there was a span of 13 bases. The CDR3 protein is CASSQTDSRSYEQYF. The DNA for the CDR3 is TGCGCCAGCAGCCAGACGGACAGCCGTTCCTACGAGCAGTACTTC.